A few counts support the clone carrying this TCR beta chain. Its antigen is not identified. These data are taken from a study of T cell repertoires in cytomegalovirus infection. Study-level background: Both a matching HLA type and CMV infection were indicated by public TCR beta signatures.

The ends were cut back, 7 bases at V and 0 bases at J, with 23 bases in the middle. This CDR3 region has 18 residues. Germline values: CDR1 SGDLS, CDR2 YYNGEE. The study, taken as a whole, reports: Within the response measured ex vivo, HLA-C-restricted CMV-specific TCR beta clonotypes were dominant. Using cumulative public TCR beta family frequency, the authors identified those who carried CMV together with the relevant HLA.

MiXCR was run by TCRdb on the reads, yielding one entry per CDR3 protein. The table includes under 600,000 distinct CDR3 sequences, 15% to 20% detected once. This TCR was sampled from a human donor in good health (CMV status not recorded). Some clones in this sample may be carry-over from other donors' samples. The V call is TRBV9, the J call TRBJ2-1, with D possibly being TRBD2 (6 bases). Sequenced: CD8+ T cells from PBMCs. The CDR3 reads CASGGSRDFSHSYNEQFF. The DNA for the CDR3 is TGTGCCAGCGGAGGATCCCGGGACTTTTCGCACTCCTACAATGAGCAGTTCTTC.